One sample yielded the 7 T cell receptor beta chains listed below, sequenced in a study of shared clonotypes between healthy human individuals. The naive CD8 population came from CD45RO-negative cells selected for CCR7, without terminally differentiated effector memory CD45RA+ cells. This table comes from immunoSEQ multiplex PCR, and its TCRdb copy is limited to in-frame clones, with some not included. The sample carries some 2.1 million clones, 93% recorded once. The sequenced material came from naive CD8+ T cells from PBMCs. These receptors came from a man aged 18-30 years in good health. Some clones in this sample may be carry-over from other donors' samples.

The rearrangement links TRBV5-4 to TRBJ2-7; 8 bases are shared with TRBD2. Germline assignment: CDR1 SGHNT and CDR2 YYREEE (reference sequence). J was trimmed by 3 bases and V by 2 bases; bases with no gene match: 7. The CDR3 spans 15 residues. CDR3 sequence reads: CASSLKRESVYEQYF. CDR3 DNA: TGTGCCAGCAGCTTAAAGCGGGAGTCGGTCTACGAGCAGTACTTC.

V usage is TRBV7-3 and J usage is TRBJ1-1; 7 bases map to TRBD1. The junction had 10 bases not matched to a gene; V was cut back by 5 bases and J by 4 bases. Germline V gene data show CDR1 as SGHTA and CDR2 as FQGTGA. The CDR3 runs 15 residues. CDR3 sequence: CASSPLLQGSTEAFF. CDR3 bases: TGTGCCAGCAGCCCGCTTCTACAGGGGAGCACTGAAGCTTTCTTT.

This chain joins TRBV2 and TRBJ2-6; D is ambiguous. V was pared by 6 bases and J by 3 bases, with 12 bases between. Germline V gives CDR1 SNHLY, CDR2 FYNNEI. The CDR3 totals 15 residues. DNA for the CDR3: TGTGCCAGCAGCCCGGTGGTTCGTGGGGCCAACGTCCTGACTTTC. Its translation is CASSPVVRGANVLTF.

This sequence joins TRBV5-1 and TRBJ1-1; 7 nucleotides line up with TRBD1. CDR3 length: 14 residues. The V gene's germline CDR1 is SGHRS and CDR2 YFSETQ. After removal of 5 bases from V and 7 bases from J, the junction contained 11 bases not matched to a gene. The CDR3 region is CASRRDRVQVEAFF. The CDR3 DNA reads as TGCGCCAGCAGGCGTGACAGGGTCCAGGTTGAAGCTTTCTTT.

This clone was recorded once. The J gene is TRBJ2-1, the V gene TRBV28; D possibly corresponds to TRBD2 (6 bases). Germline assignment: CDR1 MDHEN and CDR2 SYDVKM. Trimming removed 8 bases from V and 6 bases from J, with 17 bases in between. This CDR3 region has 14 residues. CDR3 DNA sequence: TGTGCCAGCGGGTCGGCGGAGGGTATCAATGAGCAGTTCTTC. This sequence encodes CASGSAEGINEQFF.

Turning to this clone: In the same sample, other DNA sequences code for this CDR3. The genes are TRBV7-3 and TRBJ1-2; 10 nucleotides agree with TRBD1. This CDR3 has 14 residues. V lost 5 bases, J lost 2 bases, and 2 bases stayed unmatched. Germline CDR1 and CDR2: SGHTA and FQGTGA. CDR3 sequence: CASSPGQGNYGYTF. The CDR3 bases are TGTGCCAGCAGCCCGGGACAGGGGAACTATGGCTACACCTTC.

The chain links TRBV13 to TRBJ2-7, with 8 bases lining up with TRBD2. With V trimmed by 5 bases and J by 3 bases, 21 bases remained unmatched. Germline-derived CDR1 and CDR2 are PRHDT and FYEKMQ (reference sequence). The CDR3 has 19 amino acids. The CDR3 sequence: CASSPLGGLSSGTDYEQYF. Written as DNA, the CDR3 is TGTGCCAGCAGCCCCCTGGGGGGGCTGAGTAGCGGGACTGACTACGAGCAGTACTTC.